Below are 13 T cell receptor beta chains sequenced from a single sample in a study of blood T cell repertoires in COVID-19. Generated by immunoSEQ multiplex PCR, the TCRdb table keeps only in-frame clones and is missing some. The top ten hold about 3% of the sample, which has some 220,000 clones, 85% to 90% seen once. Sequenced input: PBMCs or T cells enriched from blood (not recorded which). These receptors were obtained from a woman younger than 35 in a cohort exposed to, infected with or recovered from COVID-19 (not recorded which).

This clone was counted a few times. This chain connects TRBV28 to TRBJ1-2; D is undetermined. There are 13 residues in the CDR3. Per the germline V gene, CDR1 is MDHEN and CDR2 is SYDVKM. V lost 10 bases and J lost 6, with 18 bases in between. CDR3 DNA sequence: TGTGCCATCCTGAACTCGGGTCCCGATGGCTACACCTTC. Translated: CAILNSGPDGYTF.

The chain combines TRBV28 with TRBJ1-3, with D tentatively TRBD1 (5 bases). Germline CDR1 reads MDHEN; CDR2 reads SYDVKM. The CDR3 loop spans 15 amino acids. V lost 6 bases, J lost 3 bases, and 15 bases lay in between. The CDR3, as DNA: TGTGCCAGCAGGGGCCAGCAGGGCTTTGGAAACACCATATATTTT. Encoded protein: CASRGQQGFGNTIYF. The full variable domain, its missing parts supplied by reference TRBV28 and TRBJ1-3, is DVKVTQSSRYLVKRTGEKVFLECVQDMDHENMFWYRQDPGLGLRLIYFSYDVKMKEKGDIPEGYSVSREKKERFSLILESASTNQTSMYLCASRGQQGFGNTIYFGEGSWLTVV.

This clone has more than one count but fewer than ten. The CDR3 here is CASSFATRTEAFF. CDR3 bases: TGTGCCAGCAGTTTTGCGACACGTACTGAAGCTTTCTTT. The chain links TRBV28 to TRBJ1-1, with D unclear. This CDR3 is built from 13 residues. Trimming took 3 bases from V and 5 from J, leaving 10 bases between them. CDR1 is MDHEN and CDR2 is SYDVKM in the germline V gene.

This CDR3 is CASRRGTGDEKLFF. For the CDR3, the DNA is TGTGCCAGCAGGAGGGGGACAGGGGATGAAAAACTGTTTTTT. The gene calls are TRBV6-5 and TRBJ1-4; 10 bases agree with TRBD1. V lost 6 bases, J lost 6 bases, and 4 bases stayed unmatched. Germline V gives CDR1 MNHEY, CDR2 SVGAGI. CDR3 length: 14 residues.

For the CDR3, the DNA is TGTGCCAGCAGCGTACAGGTCCGGCCGGATTCACCCCTCCACTTT. Encoded protein: CASSVQVRPDSPLHF. The genes are TRBV5-6 and TRBJ1-6; the D gene is possibly TRBD1 (5 bases). Trimming took off 4 bases at V and 8 bases at J, with 16 bases between the two ends. Per the germline V gene, CDR1 is SGHDT and CDR2 is YYEEEE. The CDR3 loop spans 15 amino acids.

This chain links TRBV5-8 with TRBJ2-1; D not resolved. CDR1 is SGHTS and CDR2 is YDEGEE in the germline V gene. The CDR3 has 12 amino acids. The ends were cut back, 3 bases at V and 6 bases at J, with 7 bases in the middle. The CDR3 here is CASSSAGNEQFF. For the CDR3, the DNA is TGTGCCAGCAGCTCGGCAGGCAATGAGCAGTTCTTC.

This CDR3 is CASSQSSGGGETQYF. CDR3 nucleotide sequence: TGTGCCAGCAGCCAATCTAGCGGGGGAGGGGAGACCCAGTACTTC. The chain links TRBV3-1 (or the pseudogene TRBV3-2) to TRBJ2-5, with TRBD2 identical over 10 bases. V trimming: 2 bases; J trimming: 5 bases; junction bases outside the gene matches: 5. There are 15 residues in the CDR3. CDR1 and CDR2 (germline): LGHDT, YNNKEL (reference sequence).

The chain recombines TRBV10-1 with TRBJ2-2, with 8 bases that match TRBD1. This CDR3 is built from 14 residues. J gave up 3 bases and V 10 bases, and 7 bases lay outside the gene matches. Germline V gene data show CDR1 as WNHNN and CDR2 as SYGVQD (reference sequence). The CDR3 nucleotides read TGCGCCACCCGGACAGGGCCCCACACCGGGGAGCTGTTTTTT. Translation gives CATRTGPHTGELFF.

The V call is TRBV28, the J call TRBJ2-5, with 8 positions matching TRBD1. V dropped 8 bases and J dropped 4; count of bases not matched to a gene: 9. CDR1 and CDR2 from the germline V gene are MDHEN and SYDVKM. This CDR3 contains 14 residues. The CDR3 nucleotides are TGTGCCAGCGCGACAGGGGTGTTGAGAGAGACCCAGTACTTC. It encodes CASATGVLRETQYF.

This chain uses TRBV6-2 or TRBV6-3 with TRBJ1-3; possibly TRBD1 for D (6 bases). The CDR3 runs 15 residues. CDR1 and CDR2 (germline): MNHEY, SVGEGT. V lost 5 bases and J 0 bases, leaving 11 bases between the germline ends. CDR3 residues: CASSRDIGSGNTIYF. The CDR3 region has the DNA TGTGCCAGCAGTCGGGACATCGGCTCTGGAAACACCATATATTTT.

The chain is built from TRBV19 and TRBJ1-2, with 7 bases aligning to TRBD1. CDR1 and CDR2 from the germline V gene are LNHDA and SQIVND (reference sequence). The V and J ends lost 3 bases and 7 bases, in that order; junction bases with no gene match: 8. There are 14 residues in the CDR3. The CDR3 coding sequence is TGTGCCAGTAGTATGACCGACAGGGCCGGTGGCTACACCTTC. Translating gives CASSMTDRAGGYTF.

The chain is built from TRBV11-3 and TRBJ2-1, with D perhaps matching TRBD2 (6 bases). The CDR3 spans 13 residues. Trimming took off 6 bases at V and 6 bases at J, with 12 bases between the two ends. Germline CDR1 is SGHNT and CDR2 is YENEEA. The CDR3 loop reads CASSLGGTNEQFF. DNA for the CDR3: TGTGCCAGCAGTCTAGGCGGGACCAATGAGCAGTTCTTC.

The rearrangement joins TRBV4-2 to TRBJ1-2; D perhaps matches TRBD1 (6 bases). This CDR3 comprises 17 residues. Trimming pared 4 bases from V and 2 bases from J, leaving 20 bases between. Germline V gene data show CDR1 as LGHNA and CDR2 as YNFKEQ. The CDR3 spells CASSPMGFLGANYGYTF. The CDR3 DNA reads TGTGCCAGCAGCCCGATGGGATTCCTGGGGGCGAACTATGGCTACACCTTC.